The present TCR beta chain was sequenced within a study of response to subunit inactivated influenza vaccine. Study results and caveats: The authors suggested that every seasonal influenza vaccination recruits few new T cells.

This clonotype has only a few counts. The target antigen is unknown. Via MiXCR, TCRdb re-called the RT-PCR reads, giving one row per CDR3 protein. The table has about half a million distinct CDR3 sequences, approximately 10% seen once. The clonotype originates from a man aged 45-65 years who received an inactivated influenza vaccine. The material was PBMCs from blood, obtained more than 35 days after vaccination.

The CDR3 is CASSTTSGGFDEQFF. For the CDR3, the DNA is TGTGCCAGCAGCACGACTAGCGGGGGGTTCGATGAGCAGTTCTTC. This rearrangement joins TRBV7-2 to TRBJ2-1; 13 bases agree with TRBD2. The V gene end was trimmed by 5 bases and the J gene end by 8 bases; junction bases not matched to a gene: 6. The CDR3 length is 15 residues. The germline V gene encodes CDR1 SGHTA and CDR2 FQGNSA.